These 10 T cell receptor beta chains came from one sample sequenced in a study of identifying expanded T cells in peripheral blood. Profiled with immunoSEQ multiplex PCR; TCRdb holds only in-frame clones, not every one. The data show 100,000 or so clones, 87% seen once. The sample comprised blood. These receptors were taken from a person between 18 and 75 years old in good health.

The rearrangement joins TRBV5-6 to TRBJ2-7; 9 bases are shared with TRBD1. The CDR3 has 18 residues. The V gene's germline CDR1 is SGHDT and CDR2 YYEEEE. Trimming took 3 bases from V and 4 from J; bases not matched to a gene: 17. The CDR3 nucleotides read TGTGCCAGCAGCTCGTCGAACGGACACGGGACAGGGCTTTACGAGCAGTACTTC. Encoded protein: CASSSSNGHGTGLYEQYF.

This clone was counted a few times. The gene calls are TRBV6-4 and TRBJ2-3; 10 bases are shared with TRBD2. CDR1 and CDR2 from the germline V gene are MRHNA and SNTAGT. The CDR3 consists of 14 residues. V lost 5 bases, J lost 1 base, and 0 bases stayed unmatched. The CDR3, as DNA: TGTGCCAGCAGTACTAGCGGGGGCACAGATACGCAGTATTTT. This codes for CASSTSGGTDTQYF.

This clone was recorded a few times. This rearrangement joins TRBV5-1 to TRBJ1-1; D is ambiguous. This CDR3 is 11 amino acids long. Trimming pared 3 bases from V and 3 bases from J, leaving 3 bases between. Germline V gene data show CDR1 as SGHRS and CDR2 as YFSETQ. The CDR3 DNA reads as TGCGCCAGCAGCTCTTACACTGAAGCTTTCTTT. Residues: CASSSYTEAFF.

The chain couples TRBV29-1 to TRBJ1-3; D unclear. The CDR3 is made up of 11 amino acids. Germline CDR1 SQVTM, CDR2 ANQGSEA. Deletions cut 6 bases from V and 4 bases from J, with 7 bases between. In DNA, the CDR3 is TGCAGCGTACCGGAGGGAAACACCATATATTTT. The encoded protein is CSVPEGNTIYF.

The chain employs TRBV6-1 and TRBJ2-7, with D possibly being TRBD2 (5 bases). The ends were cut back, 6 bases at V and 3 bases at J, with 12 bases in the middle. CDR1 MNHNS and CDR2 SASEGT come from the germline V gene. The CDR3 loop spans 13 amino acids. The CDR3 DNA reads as TGTGCCAGCAGCCGGGATCGGGACTACGAGCAGTACTTC. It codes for CASSRDRDYEQYF.

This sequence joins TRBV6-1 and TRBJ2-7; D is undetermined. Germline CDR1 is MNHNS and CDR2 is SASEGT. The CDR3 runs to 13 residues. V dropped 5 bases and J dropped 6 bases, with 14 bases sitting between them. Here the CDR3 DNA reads TGTGCCAGCAGTCTCCTACTTTCCCCCGAGCAGTACTTC. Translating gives CASSLLLSPEQYF.

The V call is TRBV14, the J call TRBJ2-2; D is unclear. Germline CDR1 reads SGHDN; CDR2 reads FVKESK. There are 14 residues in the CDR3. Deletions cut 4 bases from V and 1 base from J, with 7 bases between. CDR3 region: CASSPLGNTGELFF. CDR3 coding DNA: TGTGCCAGCAGCCCATTGGGGAACACCGGGGAGCTGTTTTTT. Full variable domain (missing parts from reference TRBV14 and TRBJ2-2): EAGVTQFPSHSVIEKGQTVTLRCDPISGHDNLYWYRRVMGKEIKFLLHFVKESKQDESGMPNNRFLAERTGGTYSTLKVQPAELEDSGVYFCASSPLGNTGELFFGEGSRLTVL.

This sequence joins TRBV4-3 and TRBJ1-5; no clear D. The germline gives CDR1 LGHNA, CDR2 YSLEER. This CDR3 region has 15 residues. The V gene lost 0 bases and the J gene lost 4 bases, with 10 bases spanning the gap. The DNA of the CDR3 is TGCGCCAGCAGCCAAGAGAGGGAAGGGAATCAGCCCCAGCATTTT. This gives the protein CASSQEREGNQPQHF.

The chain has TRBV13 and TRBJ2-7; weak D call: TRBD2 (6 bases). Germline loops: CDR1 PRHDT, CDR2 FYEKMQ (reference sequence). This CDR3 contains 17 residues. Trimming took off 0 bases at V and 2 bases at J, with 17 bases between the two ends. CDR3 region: CASSLGVGGSPAYEQYF. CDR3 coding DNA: TGTGCCAGCAGCTTAGGGGTGGGGGGATCTCCAGCCTACGAGCAGTACTTC.

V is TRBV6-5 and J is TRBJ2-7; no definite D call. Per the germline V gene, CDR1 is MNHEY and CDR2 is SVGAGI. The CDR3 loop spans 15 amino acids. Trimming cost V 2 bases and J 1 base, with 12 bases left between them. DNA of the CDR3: TGTGCCAGCAGTTACACCTCCGGGTGGTCCTACGAGCAGTACTTC. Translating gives CASSYTSGWSYEQYF.